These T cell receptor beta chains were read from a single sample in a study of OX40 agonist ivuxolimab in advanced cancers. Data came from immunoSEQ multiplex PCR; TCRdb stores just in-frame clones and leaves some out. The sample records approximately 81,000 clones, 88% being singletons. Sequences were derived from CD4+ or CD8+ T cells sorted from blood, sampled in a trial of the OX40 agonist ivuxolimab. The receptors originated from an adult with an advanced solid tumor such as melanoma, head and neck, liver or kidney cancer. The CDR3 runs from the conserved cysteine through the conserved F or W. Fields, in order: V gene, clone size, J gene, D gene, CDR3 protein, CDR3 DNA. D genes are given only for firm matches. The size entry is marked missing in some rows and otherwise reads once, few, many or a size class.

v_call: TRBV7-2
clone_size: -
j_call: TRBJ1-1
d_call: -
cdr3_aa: CASSFVHNTEAFF
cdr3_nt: TGTGCCAGCAGCTTTGTACACAACACTGAAGCTTTCTTT

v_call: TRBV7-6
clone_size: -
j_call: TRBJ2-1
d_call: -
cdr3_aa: CASSPKGLPNDEQFF
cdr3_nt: TGTGCCAGCAGCCCTAAGGGACTGCCTAACGATGAGCAGTTCTTC

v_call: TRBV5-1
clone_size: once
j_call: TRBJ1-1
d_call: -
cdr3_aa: CASSLAGDLNTEAFF
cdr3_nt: TGCGCCAGCAGCTTGGCGGGGGATTTGAACACTGAAGCTTTCTTT

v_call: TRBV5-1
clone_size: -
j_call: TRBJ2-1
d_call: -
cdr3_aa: CASSLASHGGGAVQFF
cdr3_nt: TGCGCCAGCAGCTTGGCCTCTCACGGTGGGGGGGCAGTCCAGTTCTTC

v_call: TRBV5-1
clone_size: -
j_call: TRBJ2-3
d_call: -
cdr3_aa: CASSLTHLHTDTQYF
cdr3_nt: TGCGCCAGCAGCTTGACGCACTTACACACAGATACGCAGTATTTT

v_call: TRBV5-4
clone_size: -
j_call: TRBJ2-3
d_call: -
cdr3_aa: CASSLRSTDTQYF
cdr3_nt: TGTGCCAGCAGCTTGCGGAGCACAGATACGCAGTATTTT

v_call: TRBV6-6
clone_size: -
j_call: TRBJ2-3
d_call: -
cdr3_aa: CASSLQQNTDTQYF
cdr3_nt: TGTGCCAGCAGTCTACAGCAAAACACAGATACGCAGTATTTT

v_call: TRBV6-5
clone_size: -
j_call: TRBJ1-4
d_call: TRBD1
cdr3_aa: CASTGGGAGEKLFF
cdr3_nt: TGTGCCAGCACAGGGGGCGGGGCTGGTGAAAAACTGTTTTTT

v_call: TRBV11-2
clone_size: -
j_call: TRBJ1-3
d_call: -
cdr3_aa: CASRRNSGNTIYF
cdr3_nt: TGTGCCAGCCGAAGAAACTCTGGAAACACCATATATTTT

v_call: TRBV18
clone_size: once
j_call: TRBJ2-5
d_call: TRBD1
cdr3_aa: CASSPRQGASGETQYF
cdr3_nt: TGTGCCAGCTCCCCCCGGCAGGGGGCCTCTGGGGAGACCCAGTACTTC

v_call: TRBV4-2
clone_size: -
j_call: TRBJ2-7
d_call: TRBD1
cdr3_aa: CASSQVTGTGVYEQYF
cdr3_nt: TGTGCCAGCAGCCAAGTCACCGGGACAGGGGTCTACGAGCAGTACTTC

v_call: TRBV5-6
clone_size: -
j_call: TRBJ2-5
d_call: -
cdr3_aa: CASSLDRRGETQYF
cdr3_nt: TGTGCCAGCAGCTTGGACAGGAGGGGGGAGACCCAGTACTTC

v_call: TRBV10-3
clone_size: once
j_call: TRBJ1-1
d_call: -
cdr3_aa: CAISPGLEGEAFF
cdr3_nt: TGTGCCATCAGTCCGGGCCTTGAGGGGGAAGCTTTCTTT

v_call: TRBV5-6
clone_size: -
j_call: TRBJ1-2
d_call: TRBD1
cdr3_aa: CASSLVGQGLYGYTF
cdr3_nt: TGTGCCAGCAGCTTGGTGGGACAGGGCCTCTATGGCTACACCTTC

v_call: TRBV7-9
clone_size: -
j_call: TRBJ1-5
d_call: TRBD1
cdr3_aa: CASSRGDSLNQPQHF
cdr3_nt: TGTGCCAGCAGCCGCGGGGACAGCCTAAATCAGCCCCAGCATTTT

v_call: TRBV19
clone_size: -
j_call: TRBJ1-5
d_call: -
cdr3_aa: CASREINQPQHF
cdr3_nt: TGTGCCAGTAGGGAAATTAATCAGCCCCAGCATTTT

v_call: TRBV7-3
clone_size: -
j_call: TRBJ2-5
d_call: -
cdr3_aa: CASSPPGEETQYF
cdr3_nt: TGTGCCAGCAGCCCCCCCGGTGAAGAGACCCAGTACTTC

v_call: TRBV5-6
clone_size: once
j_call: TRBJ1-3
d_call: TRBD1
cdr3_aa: CASSSGTGSSGNTIYF
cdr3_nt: TGTGCCAGCAGTTCCGGGACAGGGTCCTCTGGAAACACCATATATTTT

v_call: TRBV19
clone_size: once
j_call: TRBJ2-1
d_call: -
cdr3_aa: CASSILISRYNEQFF
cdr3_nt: TGTGCCAGTAGTATCCTAATCTCACGCTACAATGAGCAGTTCTTC

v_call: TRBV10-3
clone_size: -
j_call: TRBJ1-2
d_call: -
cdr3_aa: CAISVGAPYGYTF
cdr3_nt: TGTGCCATCAGTGTAGGGGCCCCCTATGGCTACACCTTC

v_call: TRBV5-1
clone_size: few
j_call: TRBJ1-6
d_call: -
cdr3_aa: CASSLQNSPLHF
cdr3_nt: TGCGCCAGCAGCTTGCAGAATTCACCCCTCCACTTT

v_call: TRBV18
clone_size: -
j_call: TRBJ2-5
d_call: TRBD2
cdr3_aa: CASSPRIAGNQETQYF
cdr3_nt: TGTGCCAGCTCACCACGGATAGCGGGGAACCAAGAGACCCAGTACTTC

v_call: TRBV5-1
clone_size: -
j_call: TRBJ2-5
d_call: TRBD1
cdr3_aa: CASSLGAKTGQETQYF
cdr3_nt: TGCGCCAGCAGCTTGGGGGCTAAGACAGGGCAAGAGACCCAGTACTTC

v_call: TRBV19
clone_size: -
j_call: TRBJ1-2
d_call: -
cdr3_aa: CASQSSRSSYGYTF
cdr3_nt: TGTGCCAGTCAGAGCTCCCGATCTTCCTATGGCTACACCTTC

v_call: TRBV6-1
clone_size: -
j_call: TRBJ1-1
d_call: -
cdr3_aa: CASSEAFRQNTEAFF
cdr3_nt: TGTGCCAGCAGCGAGGCCTTTCGGCAGAACACTGAAGCTTTCTTT

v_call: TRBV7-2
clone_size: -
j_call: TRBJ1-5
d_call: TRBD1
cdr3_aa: CASSRIGTGGGQPQHF
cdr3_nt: TGTGCCAGCAGCCGGATCGGGACAGGGGGAGGTCAGCCCCAGCATTTT

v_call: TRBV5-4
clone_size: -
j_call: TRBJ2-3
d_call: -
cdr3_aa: CASSVPGRGTDTQYF
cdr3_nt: TGTGCCAGCAGCGTCCCCGGGCGGGGCACAGATACGCAGTATTTT

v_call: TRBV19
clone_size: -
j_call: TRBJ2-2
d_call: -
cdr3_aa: CASTRGTGELFF
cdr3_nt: TGTGCCAGTACCCGAGGGACGGGGGAGCTGTTTTTT

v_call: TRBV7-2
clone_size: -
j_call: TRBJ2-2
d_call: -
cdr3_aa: CASSLGVQNTGELFF
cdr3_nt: TGTGCCAGCAGCTTAGGTGTTCAGAACACCGGGGAGCTGTTTTTT

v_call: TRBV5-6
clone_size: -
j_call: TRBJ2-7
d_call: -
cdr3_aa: CASSFELDVFSYEQYF
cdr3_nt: TGTGCCAGCAGCTTCGAACTCGACGTATTCTCCTACGAGCAGTACTTC

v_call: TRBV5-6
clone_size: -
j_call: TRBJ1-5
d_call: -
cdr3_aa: CASSLGVTSTAQHF
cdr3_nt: TGTGCCAGCAGCCTTGGGGTCACAAGCACGGCCCAGCATTTT

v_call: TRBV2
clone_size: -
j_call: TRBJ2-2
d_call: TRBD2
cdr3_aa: CASRGLGNTGELFF
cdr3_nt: TGTGCCAGCAGGGGACTAGGAAACACCGGGGAGCTGTTTTTT

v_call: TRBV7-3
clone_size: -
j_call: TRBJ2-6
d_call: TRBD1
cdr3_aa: CASSSQGAGANVLTF
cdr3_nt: TGTGCCAGCAGCTCACAGGGGGCTGGGGCCAACGTCCTGACTTTC

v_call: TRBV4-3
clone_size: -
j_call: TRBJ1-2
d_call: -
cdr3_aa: CASSQDNFGGSDGYTF
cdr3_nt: TGCGCCAGCAGCCAAGATAATTTCGGGGGAAGTGATGGCTACACCTTC

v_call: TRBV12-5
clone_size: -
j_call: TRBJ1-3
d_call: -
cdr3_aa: CASGFSGSRTPNTIYF
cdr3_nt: TGTGCTAGTGGTTTCTCCGGCAGCAGGACGCCAAACACCATATATTTT

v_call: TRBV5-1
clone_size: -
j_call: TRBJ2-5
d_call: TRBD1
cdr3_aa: CASSFDRGETQYF
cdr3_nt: TGCGCCAGCAGCTTCGACAGGGGAGAGACCCAGTACTTC

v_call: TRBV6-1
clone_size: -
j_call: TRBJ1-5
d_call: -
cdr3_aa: CASSETPSRPQHF
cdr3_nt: TGTGCCAGCAGTGAGACGCCGTCGCGGCCCCAGCATTTT

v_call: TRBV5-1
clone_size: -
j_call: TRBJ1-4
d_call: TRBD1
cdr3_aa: CASSLGQEDEKLFF
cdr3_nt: TGCGCCAGCAGCTTAGGACAGGAGGATGAAAAACTGTTTTTT

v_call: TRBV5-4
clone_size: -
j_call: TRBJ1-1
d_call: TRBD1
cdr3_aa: CASSLRTGLNTEAFF
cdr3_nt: TGTGCCAGCAGCCTACGGACAGGTTTGAACACTGAAGCTTTCTTT

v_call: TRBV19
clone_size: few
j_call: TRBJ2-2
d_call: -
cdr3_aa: CASEIGVSSENTGELFF
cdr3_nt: TGTGCCAGTGAGATTGGTGTGTCTAGTGAAAACACCGGGGAGCTGTTTTTT

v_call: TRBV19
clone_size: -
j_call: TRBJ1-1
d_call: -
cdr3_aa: CASSTTGYTEAFF
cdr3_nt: TGTGCCAGTAGTACCACAGGATACACTGAAGCTTTCTTT

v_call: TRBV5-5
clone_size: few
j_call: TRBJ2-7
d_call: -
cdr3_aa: CASSLGQWSSYEQYF
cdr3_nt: TGTGCCAGCAGCTTGGGGCAGTGGAGCTCCTACGAGCAGTACTTC

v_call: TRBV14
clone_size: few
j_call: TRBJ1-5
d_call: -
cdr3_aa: CASSQGSYNQPQHF
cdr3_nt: TGTGCCAGCAGCCAAGGGAGCTACAATCAGCCCCAGCATTTT

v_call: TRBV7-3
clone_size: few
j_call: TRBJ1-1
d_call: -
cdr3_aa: CASSPGRNTEAFF
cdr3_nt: TGTGCCAGCAGCCCGGGGCGAAACACTGAAGCTTTCTTT

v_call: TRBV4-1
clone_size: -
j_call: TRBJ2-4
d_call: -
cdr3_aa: CASSLRETDTDLAKNIQYF
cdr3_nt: TGCGCCAGCAGCCTACGGGAAACAGATACAGACCTAGCCAAAAACATTCAGTACTTC

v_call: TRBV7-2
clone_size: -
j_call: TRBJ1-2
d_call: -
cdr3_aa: CASSLEGLDGYTF
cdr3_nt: TGTGCCAGCAGCTTAGAGGGATTGGATGGCTACACCTTC

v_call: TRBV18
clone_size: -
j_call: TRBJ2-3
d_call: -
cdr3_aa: CASSYTSTDTQYF
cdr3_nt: TGTGCCAGCTCTTATACTAGCACAGATACGCAGTATTTT

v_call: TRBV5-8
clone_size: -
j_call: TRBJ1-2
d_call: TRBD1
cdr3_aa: CASSPYVGTDYGYTF
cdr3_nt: TGTGCCAGCAGCCCCTATGTGGGGACAGACTATGGCTACACCTTC

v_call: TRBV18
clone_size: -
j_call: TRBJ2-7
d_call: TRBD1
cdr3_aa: CASSPWDRINEQYF
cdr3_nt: TGTGCCAGCTCACCTTGGGACAGGATCAACGAGCAGTACTTC

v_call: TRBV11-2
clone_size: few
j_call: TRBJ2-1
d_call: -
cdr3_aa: CASSPQEYNEQFF
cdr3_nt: TGTGCCAGCAGCCCACAGGAGTACAATGAGCAGTTCTTC

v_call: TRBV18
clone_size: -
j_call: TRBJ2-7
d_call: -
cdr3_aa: CASSPGQDEQYF
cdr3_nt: TGTGCCAGCTCACCAGGGCAGGACGAGCAGTACTTC

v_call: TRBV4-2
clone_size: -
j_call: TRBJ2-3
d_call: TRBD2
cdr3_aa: CASSQDASGGAGDTQYF
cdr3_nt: TGTGCCAGCAGCCAAGATGCTAGCGGGGGGGCGGGAGATACGCAGTATTTT

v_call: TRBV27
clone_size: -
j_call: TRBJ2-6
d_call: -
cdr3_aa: CASSFREAGANVLTF
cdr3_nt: TGTGCCAGCAGTTTCAGGGAAGCTGGGGCCAACGTCCTGACTTTC

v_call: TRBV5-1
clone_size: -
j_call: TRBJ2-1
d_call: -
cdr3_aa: CASTRDPQSSYNEQFF
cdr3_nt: TGCGCCAGCACCCGGGACCCGCAGAGCTCCTACAATGAGCAGTTCTTC

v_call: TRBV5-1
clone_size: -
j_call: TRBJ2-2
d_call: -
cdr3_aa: CASSRVTSDGTGELFF
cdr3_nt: TGCGCCAGCAGCCGCGTTACTAGTGATGGCACCGGGGAGCTGTTTTTT

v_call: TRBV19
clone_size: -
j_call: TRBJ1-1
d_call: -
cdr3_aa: CASNLYQNTEAFF
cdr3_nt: TGTGCCAGTAACCTTTACCAGAACACTGAAGCTTTCTTT

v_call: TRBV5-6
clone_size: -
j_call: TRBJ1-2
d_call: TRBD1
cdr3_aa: CASSTGQNLYGYTF
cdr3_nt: TGTGCCAGCAGTACGGGACAGAACCTCTATGGCTACACCTTC

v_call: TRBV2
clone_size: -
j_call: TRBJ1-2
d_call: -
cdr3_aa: CASGEGAGYTF
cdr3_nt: TGTGCCAGCGGTGAAGGGGCTGGCTACACCTTC

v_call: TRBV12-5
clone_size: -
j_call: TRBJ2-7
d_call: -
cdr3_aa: CASGLALEGQYF
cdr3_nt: TGTGCTAGTGGTTTGGCCCTAGAGGGGCAGTACTTC

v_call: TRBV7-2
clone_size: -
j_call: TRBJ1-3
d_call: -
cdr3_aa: CASSSVNGAIYF
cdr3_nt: TGTGCCAGCAGCTCAGTAAATGGGGCCATATATTTT